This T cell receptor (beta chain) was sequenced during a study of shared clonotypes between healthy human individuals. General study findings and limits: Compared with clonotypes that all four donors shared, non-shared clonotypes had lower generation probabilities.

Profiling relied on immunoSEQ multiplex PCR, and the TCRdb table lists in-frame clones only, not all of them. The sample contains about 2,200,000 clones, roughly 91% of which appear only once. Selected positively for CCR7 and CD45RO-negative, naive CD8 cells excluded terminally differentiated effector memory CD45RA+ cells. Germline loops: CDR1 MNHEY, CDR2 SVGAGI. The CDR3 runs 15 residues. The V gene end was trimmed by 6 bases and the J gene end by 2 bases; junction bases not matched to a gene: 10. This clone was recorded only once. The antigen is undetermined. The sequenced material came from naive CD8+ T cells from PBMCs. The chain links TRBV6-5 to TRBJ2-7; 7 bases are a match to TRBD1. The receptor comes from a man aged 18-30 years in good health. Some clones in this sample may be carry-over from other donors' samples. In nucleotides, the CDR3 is TGTGCCAGCAGCCTTAGGATAGGGGGCCCCTACGAGCAGTACTTC. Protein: CASSLRIGGPYEQYF.